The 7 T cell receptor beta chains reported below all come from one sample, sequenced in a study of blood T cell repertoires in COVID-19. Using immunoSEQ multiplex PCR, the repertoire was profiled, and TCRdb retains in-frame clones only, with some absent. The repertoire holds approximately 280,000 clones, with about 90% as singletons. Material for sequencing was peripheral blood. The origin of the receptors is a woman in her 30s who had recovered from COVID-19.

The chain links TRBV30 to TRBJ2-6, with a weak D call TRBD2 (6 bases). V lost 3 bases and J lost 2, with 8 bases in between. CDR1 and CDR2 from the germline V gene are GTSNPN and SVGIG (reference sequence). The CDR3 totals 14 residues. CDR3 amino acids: CAWSRGTGANVLTF. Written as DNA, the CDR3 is TGTGCCTGGAGCCGGGGGACTGGGGCCAACGTCCTGACTTTC.

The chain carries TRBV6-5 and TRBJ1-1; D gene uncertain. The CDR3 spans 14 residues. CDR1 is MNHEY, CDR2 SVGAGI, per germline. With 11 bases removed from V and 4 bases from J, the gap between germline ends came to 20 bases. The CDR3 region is CAALPGGSSTEAFF. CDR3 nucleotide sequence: TGTGCCGCACTCCCGGGAGGTTCGAGCACTGAAGCTTTCTTT.

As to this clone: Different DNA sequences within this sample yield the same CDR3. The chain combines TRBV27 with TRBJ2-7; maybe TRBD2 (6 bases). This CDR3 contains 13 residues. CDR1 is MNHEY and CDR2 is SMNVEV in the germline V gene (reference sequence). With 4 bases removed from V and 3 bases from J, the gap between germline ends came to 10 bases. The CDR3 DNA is TGTGCCAGCAGTTCGGGAGTCAGCTACGAGCAGTACTTC. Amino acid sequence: CASSSGVSYEQYF.

The CDR3 reads CAISESKDLGETQYF. As DNA, the CDR3 is TGTGCCATCAGTGAGTCTAAGGACTTAGGAGAGACCCAGTACTTC. V gene TRBV10-3 combines with J gene TRBJ2-5; D may be TRBD2 (5 bases). The CDR3 contains 15 residues. CDR1 is ENHRY and CDR2 is SYGVKD in the germline V gene. V was pared by 0 bases and J by 4 bases, with 12 bases between.

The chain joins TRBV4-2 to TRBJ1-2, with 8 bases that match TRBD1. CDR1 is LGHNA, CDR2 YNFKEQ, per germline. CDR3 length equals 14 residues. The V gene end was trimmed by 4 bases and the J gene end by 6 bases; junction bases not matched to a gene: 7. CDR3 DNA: TGTGCCAGCAGCCCGCAGGGGGCGCGACATGGCTACACCTTC. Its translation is CASSPQGARHGYTF.

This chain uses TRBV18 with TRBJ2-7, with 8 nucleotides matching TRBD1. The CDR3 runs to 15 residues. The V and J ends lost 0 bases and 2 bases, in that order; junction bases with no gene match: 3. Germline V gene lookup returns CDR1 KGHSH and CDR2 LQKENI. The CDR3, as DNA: TGTGCCAGCTCACCACCTGGGACAGGCACCTACGAGCAGTACTTC. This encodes CASSPPGTGTYEQYF.

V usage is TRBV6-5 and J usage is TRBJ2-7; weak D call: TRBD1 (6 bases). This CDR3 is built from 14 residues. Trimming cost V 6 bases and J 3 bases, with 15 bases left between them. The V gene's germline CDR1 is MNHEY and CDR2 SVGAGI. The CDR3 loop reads CASREPQGSYEQYF. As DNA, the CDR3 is TGTGCCAGCAGGGAGCCCCAGGGGAGCTACGAGCAGTACTTC.